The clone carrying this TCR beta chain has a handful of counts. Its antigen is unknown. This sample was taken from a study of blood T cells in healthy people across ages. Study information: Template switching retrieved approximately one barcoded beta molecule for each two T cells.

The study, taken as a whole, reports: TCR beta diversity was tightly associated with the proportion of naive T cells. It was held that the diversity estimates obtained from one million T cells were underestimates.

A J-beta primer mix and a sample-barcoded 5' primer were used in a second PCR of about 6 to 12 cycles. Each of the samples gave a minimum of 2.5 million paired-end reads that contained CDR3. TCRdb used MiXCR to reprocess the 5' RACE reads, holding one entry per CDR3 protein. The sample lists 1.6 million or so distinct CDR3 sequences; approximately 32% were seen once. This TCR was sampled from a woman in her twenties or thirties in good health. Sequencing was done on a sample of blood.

CDR3 in amino acids: CASSVVELPNTEAFF. The CDR3 bases are TGTGCCAGCAGCGTGGTGGAGCTCCCTAACACTGAAGCTTTCTTT. The J gene is TRBJ1-1, the V gene TRBV9; D unresolved. The CDR3 is 15 residues long. The germline CDR1 and CDR2 sequences are SGDLS and YYNGEE. V lost 2 bases and J lost 2, with 13 bases in between. The variable domain in full, with the rest retrieved from reference TRBV9 and TRBJ1-1, is DSGVTQTPKHLITATGQRVTLRCSPRSGDLSVYWYQQSLDQGLQFLIQYYNGEERAKGNILERFSAQQFPDLHSELNLSSLELGDSALYFCASSVVELPNTEAFFGQGTRLTVV.